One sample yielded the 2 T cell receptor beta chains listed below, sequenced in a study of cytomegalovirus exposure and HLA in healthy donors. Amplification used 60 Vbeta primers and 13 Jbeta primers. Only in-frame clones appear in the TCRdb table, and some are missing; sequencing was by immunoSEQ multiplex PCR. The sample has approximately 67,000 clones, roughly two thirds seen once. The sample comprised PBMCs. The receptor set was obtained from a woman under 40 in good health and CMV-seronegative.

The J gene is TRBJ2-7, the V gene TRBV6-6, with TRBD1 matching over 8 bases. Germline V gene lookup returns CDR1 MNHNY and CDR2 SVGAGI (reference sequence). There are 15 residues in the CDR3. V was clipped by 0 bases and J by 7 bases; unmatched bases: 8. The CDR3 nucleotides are TGTGCCAGCAGTTACTCCCGGACAGGGCAAAAAGAGCAGTACTTC. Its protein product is CASSYSRTGQKEQYF.

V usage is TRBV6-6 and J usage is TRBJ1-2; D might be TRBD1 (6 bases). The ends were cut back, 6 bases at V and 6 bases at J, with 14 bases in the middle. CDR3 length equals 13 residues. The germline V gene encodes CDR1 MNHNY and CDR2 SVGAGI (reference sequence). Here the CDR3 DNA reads TGTGCCAGCAGCCCCGGGACAAAAAATGGCTACACCTTC. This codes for CASSPGTKNGYTF.